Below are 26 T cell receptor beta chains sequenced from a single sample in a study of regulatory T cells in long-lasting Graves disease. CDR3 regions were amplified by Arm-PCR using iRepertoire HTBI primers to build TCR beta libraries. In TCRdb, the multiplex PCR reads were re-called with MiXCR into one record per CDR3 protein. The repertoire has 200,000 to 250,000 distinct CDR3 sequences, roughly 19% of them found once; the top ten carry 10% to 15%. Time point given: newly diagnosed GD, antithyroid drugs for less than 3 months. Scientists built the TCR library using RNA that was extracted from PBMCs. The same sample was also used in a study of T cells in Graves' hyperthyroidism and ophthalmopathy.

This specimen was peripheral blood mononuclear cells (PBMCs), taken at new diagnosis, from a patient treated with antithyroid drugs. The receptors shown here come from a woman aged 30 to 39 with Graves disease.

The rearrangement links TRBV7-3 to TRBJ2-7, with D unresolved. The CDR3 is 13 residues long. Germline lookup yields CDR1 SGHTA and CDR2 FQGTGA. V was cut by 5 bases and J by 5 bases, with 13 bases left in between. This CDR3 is CASSPSYADEQYF. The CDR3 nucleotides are TGTGCCAGCAGCCCCTCTTATGCGGACGAGCAGTACTTC.

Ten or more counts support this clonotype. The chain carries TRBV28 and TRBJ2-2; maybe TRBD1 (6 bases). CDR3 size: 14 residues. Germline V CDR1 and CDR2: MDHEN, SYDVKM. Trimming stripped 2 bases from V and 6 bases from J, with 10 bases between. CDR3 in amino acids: CASSLQGGAGELFF. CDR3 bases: TGTGCCAGCAGTTTACAAGGGGGTGCCGGGGAGCTGTTTTTT.

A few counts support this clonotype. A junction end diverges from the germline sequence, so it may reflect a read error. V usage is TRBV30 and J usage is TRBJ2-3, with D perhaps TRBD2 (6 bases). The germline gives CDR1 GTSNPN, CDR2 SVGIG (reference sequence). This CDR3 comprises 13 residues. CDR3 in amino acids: CAWREWGVDTQCF. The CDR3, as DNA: TGTGCCTGGAGAGAATGGGGGGTAGATACGCAGTGTTTT.

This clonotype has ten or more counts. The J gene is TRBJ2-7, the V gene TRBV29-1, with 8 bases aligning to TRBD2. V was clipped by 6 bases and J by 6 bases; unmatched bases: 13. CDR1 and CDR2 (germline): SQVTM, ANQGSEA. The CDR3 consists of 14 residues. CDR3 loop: CSVARGGQFSEQYF. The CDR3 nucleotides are TGCAGCGTCGCTCGGGGGGGGCAATTCTCCGAGCAGTACTTC.

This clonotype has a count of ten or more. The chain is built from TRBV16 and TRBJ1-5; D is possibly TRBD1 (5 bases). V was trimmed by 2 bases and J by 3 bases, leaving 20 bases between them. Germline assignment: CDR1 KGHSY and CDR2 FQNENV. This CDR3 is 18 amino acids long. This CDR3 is CASSQIPGQGRVNQPQHF. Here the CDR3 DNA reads TGTGCCAGCAGCCAAATCCCTGGGCAGGGTAGGGTCAATCAGCCCCAGCATTTT.

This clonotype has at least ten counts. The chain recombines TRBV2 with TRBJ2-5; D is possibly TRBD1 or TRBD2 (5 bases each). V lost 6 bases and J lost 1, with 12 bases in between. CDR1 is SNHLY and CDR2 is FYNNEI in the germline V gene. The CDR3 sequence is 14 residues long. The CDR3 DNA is TGTGCCAGCAGGGGACGCCGATTCCAAGAGACCCAGTACTTC. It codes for CASRGRRFQETQYF.

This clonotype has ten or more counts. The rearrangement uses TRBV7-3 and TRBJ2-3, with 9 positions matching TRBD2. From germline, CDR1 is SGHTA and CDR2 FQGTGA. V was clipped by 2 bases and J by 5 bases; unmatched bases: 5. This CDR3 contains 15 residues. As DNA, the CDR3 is TGTGCCAGCAGCTTAGGCGGGGGGGCCGGAGATACGCAGTATTTT. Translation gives CASSLGGGAGDTQYF.

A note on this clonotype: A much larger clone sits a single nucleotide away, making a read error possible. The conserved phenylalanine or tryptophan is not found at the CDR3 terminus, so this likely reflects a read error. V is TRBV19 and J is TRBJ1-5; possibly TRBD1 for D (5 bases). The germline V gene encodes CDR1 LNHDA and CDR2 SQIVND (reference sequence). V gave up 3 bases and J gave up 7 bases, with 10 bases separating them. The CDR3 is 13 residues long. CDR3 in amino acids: CASSISGGQPQHL. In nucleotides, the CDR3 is TGTGCCAGTAGTATTTCGGGGGGGCAGCCCCAGCATCTT.

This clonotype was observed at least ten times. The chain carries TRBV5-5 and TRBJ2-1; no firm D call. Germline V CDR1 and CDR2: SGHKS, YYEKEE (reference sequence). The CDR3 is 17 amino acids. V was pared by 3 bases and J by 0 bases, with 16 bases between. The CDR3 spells CASSSPDSPSSYNEQFF. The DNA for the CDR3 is TGTGCCAGCAGCTCCCCCGACTCGCCGAGCTCCTACAATGAGCAGTTCTTC. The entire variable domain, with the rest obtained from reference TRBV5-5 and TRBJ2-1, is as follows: DAGVTQSPTHLIKTRGQQVTLRCSPISGHKSVSWYQQVLGQGPQFIFQYYEKEERGRGNFPDRFSARQFPNYSSELNVNALLLGDSALYLCASSSPDSPSSYNEQFFGPGTRLTVL.

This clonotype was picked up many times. The CDR3 sequence is CASSPRKGARNTEAFF. The CDR3, as DNA: TGTGCCAGTAGTCCTCGGAAGGGGGCCAGGAACACTGAAGCTTTCTTT. V is TRBV19 and J is TRBJ1-1; 7 nucleotides match TRBD1. V was clipped by 5 bases and J by 1 base; unmatched bases: 10. Germline loops: CDR1 LNHDA, CDR2 SQIVND (reference sequence). CDR3 length: 16 residues.

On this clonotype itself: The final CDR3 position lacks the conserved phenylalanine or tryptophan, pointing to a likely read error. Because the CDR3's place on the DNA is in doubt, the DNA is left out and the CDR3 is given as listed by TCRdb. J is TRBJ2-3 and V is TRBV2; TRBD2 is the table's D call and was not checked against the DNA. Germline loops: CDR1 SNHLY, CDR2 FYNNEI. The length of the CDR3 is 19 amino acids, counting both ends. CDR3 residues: CASSGGGTSGGAAGDTHYL.

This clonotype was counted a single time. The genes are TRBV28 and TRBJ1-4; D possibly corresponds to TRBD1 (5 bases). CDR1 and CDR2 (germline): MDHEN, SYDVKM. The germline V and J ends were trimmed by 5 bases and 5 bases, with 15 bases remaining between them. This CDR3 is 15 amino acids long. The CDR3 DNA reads TGTGCCAGCAGTACAGGACAATCTTCGAATGAAAAACTGTTTTTT. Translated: CASSTGQSSNEKLFF.

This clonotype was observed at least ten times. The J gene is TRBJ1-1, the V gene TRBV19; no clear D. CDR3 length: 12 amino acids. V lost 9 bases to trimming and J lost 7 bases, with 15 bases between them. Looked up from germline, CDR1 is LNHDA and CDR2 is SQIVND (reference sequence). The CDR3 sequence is CASVGSRDEAFF. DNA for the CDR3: TGTGCCAGCGTTGGCAGTCGAGATGAAGCTTTCTTT.

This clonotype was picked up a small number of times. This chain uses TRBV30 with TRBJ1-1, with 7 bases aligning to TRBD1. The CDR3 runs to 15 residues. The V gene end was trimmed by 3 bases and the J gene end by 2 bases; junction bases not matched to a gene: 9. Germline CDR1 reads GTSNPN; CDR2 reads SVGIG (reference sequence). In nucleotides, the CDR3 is TGTGCCTGGAGACTACCGGGACAGCTTAACACTGAAGCTTTCTTT. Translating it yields CAWRLPGQLNTEAFF.

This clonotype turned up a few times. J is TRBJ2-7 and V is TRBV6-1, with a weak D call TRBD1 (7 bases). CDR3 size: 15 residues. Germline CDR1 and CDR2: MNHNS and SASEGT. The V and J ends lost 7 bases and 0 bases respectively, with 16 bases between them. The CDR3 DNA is TGTGCCAGCACCGAGGGGGCGGGAAGCTCCTACGAGCAGTACTTC. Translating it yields CASTEGAGSSYEQYF.

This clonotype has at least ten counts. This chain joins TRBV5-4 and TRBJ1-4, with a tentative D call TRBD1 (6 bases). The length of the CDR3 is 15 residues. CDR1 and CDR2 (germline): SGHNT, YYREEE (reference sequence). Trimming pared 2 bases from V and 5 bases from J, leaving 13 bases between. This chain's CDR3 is CASSFKGTRNEKLFF. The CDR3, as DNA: TGTGCCAGCAGCTTCAAGGGGACAAGGAATGAAAAACTGTTTTTT.

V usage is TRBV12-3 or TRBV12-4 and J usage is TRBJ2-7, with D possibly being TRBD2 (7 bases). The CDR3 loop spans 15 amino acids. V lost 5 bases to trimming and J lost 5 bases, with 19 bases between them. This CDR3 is CASSGDGGGADEQYF. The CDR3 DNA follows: TGTGCCAGCAGTGGGGACGGTGGGGGGGCGGACGAGCAGTACTTC.

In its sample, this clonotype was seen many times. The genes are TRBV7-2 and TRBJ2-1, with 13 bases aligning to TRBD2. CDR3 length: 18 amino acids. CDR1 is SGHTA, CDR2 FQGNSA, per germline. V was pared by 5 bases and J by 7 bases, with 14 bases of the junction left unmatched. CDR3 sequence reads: CASSPKGLAGPTVNEQFF. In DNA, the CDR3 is TGTGCCAGCAGCCCAAAGGGACTAGCGGGACCAACGGTGAATGAGCAGTTCTTC. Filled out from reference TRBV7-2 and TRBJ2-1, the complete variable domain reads GAGVSQSPSNKVTEKGKDVELRCDPISGHTALYWYRQSLGQGLEFLIYFQGNSAPDKSGLPSDRFSAERTGGSVSTLTIQRTQQEDSAVYLCASSPKGLAGPTVNEQFFGPGTRLTVL.

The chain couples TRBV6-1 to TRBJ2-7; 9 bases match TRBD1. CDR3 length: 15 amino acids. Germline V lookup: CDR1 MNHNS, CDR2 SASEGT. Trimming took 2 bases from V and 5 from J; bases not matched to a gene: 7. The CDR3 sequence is CASSETQGALHEQYF. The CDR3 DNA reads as TGTGCCAGCAGTGAAACACAGGGGGCTCTACACGAGCAGTACTTC.

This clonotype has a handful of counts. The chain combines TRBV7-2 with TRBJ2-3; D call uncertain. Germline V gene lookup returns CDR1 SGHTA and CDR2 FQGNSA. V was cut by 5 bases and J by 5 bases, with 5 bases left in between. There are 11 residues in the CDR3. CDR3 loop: CASSPQDTQYF. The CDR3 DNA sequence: TGTGCCAGCAGCCCCCAAGATACGCAGTATTTT.

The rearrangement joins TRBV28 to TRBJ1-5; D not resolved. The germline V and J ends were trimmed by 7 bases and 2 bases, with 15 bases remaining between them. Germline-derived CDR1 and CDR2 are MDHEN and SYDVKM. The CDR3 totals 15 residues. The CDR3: CASNQSLRGNQPQHF. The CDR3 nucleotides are TGTGCCAGCAACCAGAGTCTTCGCGGCAATCAGCCCCAGCATTTT.

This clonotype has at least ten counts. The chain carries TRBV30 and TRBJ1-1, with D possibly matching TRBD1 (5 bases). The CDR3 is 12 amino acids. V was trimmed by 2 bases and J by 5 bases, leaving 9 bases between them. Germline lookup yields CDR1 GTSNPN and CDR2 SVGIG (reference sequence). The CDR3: CAWSQGWTEAFF. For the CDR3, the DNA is TGTGCCTGGAGTCAGGGATGGACTGAAGCTTTCTTT.

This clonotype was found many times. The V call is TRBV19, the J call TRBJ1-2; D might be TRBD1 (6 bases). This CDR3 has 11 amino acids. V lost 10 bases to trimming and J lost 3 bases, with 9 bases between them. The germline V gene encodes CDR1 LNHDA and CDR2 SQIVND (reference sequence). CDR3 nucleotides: TGTGCCACTACAGGGTACTATGGCTACACCTTC. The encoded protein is CATTGYYGYTF.

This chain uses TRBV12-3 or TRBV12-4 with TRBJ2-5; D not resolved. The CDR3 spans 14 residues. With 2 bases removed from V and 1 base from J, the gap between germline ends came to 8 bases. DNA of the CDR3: TGTGCCAGCAGTTTAACCAGTCTCCAAGAGACCCAGTACTTC. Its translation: CASSLTSLQETQYF.

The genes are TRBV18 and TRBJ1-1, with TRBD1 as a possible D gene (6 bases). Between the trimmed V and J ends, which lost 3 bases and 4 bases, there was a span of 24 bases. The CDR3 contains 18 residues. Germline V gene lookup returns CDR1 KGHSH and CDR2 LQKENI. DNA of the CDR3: TGTGCCAGCTCACCGATCTCAGTGGGGGGCACGGGAAGCACTGAAGCTTTCTTT. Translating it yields CASSPISVGGTGSTEAFF.

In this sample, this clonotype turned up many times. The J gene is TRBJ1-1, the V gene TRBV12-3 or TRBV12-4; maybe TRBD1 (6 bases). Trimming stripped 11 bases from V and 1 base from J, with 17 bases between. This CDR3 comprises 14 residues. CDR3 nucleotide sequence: TGTGCCGGCCGCGCGCAGGGGAAGAACACTGAAGCTTTCTTT. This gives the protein CAGRAQGKNTEAFF.